The clone carrying this TCR beta chain is a singleton in its sample. Antigen unknown. CDR3 size: 15 residues. V dropped 3 bases and J dropped 1 base, with 10 bases sitting between them. Genomic DNA constituted the template upon which TCR beta VDJ and CDR3 profiling was performed. TCRdb reanalysed the reads using MiXCR and keeps one entry per CDR3 protein. Of about 110,000 distinct CDR3 sequences in the sample, around half are singletons; the top ten hold roughly 34%. These data come from a study of CD8+CD57+ T cells in acquired aplastic anemia. Study in general: An average of 3.2 ug of DNA was obtained from sorted CD4+ and CD8+ cells. Study conclusions and caveats: The CD8+ Simpson's diversity of patients and controls was not significantly different. Found in both controls and patients were approximately 29 CD8+ CDR3 sequences.

The sequence derives from a human donor in good health, serving as a control. This chain links TRBV12-3 or TRBV12-4 with TRBJ1-5, with unresolved D. The sample taken for sequencing was sorted CD4+, CD8+, or CD8+CD57+ T cells (not recorded which) from PBMCs. Written as DNA, the CDR3 is TGTGCCAGCAGTTTGCAAGCAATGAGCAATCAGCCCCAGCATTTT. Its protein is CASSLQAMSNQPQHF.